The 29 T cell receptor beta chains presented below share a single source sample, sequenced in a study of T cells after yellow fever vaccination. MiXCR was run by TCRdb on the 5' RACE reads, yielding one entry per CDR3 protein. The sample lists some 340,000 distinct CDR3 sequences, over 8.5% seen once, with less than 3.5% in the top ten. The material sequenced was CD4+ T cells sorted from PBMCs, taken 45 days after the yellow fever booster vaccination. These receptors came from a man aged 18 to 29 who received the YFV17D yellow fever vaccine.

This clonotype was counted many times. V usage is TRBV5-1 and J usage is TRBJ1-1; perhaps TRBD1 as D (5 bases). The CDR3 is made up of 13 amino acids. Germline CDR1 and CDR2: SGHRS and YFSETQ. The ends were cut back, 6 bases at V and 4 bases at J, with 13 bases in the middle. CDR3 coding DNA: TGCGCCAGCACCCTACAGGAGGGCACTGAAGCTTTCTTT. Residues: CASTLQEGTEAFF.

This clonotype was seen more than once but under ten times. The rearrangement links TRBV5-1 to TRBJ2-1; D is unclear. CDR1 and CDR2 from the germline V gene are SGHRS and YFSETQ. This CDR3 has 12 residues. V was shortened by 4 bases and J by 8 bases, with 10 bases between the two germline ends. In nucleotides, the CDR3 is TGCGCCAGCAGCATAGGCCTTGATGAGCAGTTCTTC. It is translated as CASSIGLDEQFF.

This clonotype was observed many times. V is TRBV4-3 and J is TRBJ1-1, with D tentatively TRBD1 (6 bases). V dropped 1 base and J dropped 5 bases, with 14 bases sitting between them. The germline V gene has CDR1 LGHNA and CDR2 YSLEER. The CDR3 is 15 residues long. Here the CDR3 DNA reads TGCGCCAGCAGCCAAGTCGGGACACTCAGGACTGAAGCTTTCTTT. Translated: CASSQVGTLRTEAFF.

On this clonotype: A much larger clone lies one base from this, so it may be a read error. This rearrangement joins TRBV12-3 or TRBV12-4 to TRBJ1-5; D is unresolved. The CDR3 has 13 amino acids. Trimming removed 6 bases from V and 6 bases from J, with 12 bases in between. CDR3 protein: CASSSQRAQPQHF. Written as DNA, the CDR3 is TGTGCCAGCAGCTCACAGCGGGCTCAGCCCCAGCATTTT.

This clonotype appeared many times. The chain combines TRBV5-5 with TRBJ2-2, with 10 bases fitting TRBD1. In germline, CDR1 is SGHKS, CDR2 YYEKEE (reference sequence). Trimming cost V 5 bases and J 4 bases; bases outside gene matches: 2. This CDR3 is 14 amino acids long. As DNA, the CDR3 is TGTGCCAGCAGAGGGACAGGGGCCACCGGGGAGCTGTTTTTT. It is translated as CASRGTGATGELFF.

The chain recombines TRBV10-3 with TRBJ1-1; D ambiguous. CDR1 ENHRY and CDR2 SYGVKD come from the germline V gene. Trimming pared 4 bases from V and 1 base from J, leaving 7 bases between. The CDR3 contains 13 residues. The CDR3 DNA reads TGTGCCATCAGTGGTAGGGAGAACACTGAAGCTTTCTTT. Protein product: CAISGRENTEAFF.

The V and J genes are TRBV15 and TRBJ1-5, with D unclear. The V end was cut by 0 bases, the J end by 1 base, with 13 bases between. Germline V CDR1 and CDR2: LNHNV, YYDKDF (reference sequence). The length of the CDR3 is 17 residues. As DNA, the CDR3 is TGTGCCACCAGCAGAGATCGAGAAGCGCGGAGCAATCAGCCCCAGCATTTT. Amino acids: CATSRDREARSNQPQHF.

This clonotype appeared a few times. This chain connects TRBV7-2 to TRBJ2-1; 9 bases fit TRBD1. Germline-derived CDR1 and CDR2 are SGHTA and FQGNSA. Germline trimming cut 0 bases from V and 6 bases from J; bases unmatched to any gene: 6. The CDR3 has 16 residues. The CDR3 loop reads CASSLAGGTGRNEQFF. The CDR3, as DNA: TGTGCCAGCAGCTTAGCAGGAGGGACAGGGCGCAATGAGCAGTTCTTC.

This clonotype was observed at least ten times. The chain carries TRBV27 and TRBJ1-1; D might be TRBD1 (6 bases). This CDR3 has 14 amino acids. V lost 3 bases to trimming and J lost 2 bases, with 10 bases between them. Germline lookup yields CDR1 MNHEY and CDR2 SMNVEV (reference sequence). The CDR3 DNA sequence: TGTGCCAGCAGTTTTCAGGGGACAAACACTGAAGCTTTCTTT. Translation gives CASSFQGTNTEAFF.

The chain combines TRBV6-5 with TRBJ2-3; D possibly corresponds to TRBD1 (5 bases). Trimming left V 0 bases short and J 2 bases short, with 6 bases between. The CDR3 is 14 amino acids. Germline CDR1 is MNHEY and CDR2 is SVGAGI. CDR3 in amino acids: CASSYSGPTDTQYF. The CDR3 nucleotides read TGTGCCAGCAGTTACTCGGGGCCCACAGATACGCAGTATTTT.

This clonotype has only a few counts. The V call is TRBV6-5, the J call TRBJ2-6, with TRBD1 as a possible D gene (5 bases). Germline CDR1 and CDR2: MNHEY and SVGAGI. V lost 7 bases, J lost 4 bases, and 17 bases lay in between. This CDR3 is 16 amino acids long. The CDR3 protein is CASTFQWGPGANVLTF. CDR3 in DNA: TGTGCCAGCACCTTCCAGTGGGGCCCCGGGGCCAACGTCCTGACTTTC.

The gene calls are TRBV20-1 and TRBJ1-4, with D possibly matching TRBD1 (5 bases). Germline V lookup: CDR1 DFQATT, CDR2 SNEGSKA (reference sequence). This CDR3 region has 14 residues. V was pared by 3 bases and J by 8 bases, with 16 bases between. The CDR3 loop reads CSARPGIWGEKLFF. The CDR3 nucleotides read TGCAGTGCTAGGCCGGGAATTTGGGGCGAAAAACTGTTTTTT.

The sample holds a few counts of this clonotype. V is TRBV7-9 and J is TRBJ2-7, with D possibly matching TRBD1 (6 bases). Germline loops: CDR1 SEHNR, CDR2 FQNEAQ (reference sequence). There are 13 residues in the CDR3. Trimming pared 5 bases from V and 4 bases from J, leaving 12 bases between. DNA for the CDR3: TGTGCCAGCAGCGAAACAGGGTGGTACGAGCAGTACGTC. Protein: CASSETGWYEQYV.

This rearrangement joins TRBV19 to TRBJ1-6; 7 bases agree with TRBD1. V trimming: 11 bases; J trimming: 4 bases; junction bases outside the gene matches: 14. Germline CDR1 and CDR2: LNHDA and SQIVND (reference sequence). The CDR3 contains 16 residues. The CDR3 DNA reads TGTGCCGGCCAACTCTCACAGGGGCCATATAATTCACCCCTCCACTTT. Its protein product is CAGQLSQGPYNSPLHF. Full variable domain (remainder filled in from reference TRBV19 and TRBJ1-6): DGGITQSPKYLFRKEGQNVTLSCEQNLNHDAMYWYRQDPGQGLRLIYYSQIVNDFQKGDIAEGYSVSREKKESFPLTVTSAQKNPTAFYLCAGQLSQGPYNSPLHFGNGTRLTVT.

The chain recombines TRBV7-6 with TRBJ2-7; the match to TRBD2 covers 11 bases. With 4 bases clipped from V and 3 bases from J, the junction kept 11 bases outside the gene matches. Germline CDR1 SGHVS, CDR2 FNYEAQ. The CDR3 consists of 17 residues. Here the CDR3 DNA reads TGTGCCAGCAGCTCGTATAGCGGGGGGGCCGGAAGCTACGAGCAGTACTTC. Its translation is CASSSYSGGAGSYEQYF. Using reference TRBV7-6 and TRBJ2-7 for the parts outside the CDR3, the full variable domain is GAGVSQSPRYKVTKRGQDVALRCDPISGHVSLYWYRQALGQGPEFLTYFNYEAQQDKSGLPNDRFSAERPEGSISTLTIQRTEQRDSAMYRCASSSYSGGAGSYEQYFGPGTRLTVT.

This clonotype came up a few times. J is TRBJ1-1 and V is TRBV5-1; D not resolved. The CDR3 contains 14 residues. The V and J ends lost 1 base and 1 base respectively, with 8 bases between them. Germline values: CDR1 SGHRS, CDR2 YFSETQ. As DNA, the CDR3 is TGCGCCAGCAGCTTGTTTTACGGGAACACTGAAGCTTTCTTT. Its protein is CASSLFYGNTEAFF.

The chain couples TRBV7-9 to TRBJ2-6, with a possible D match to TRBD1 (6 bases). V gave up 4 bases and J gave up 0 bases, with 16 bases separating them. Germline loops: CDR1 SEHNR, CDR2 FQNEAQ (reference sequence). The CDR3 is 18 amino acids. The CDR3 DNA reads TGTGCCAGCAGCTCGTTCACGACAGGCAACTCTGGGGCCAACGTCCTGACTTTC. Translation: CASSSFTTGNSGANVLTF.

This rearrangement joins TRBV20-1 to TRBJ2-4, with D possibly being TRBD2 (7 bases). CDR3 length equals 17 residues. Germline V gene data show CDR1 as DFQATT and CDR2 as SNEGSKA (reference sequence). Trimming took 0 bases from V and 8 from J, leaving 23 bases between them. This CDR3 is CSARDLGGGGESDIQYF. CDR3 DNA: TGCAGTGCTAGAGACCTTGGTGGGGGGGGCGAATCCGACATTCAGTACTTC.

This clonotype was seen a handful of times. CDR3 nucleotides: TGCAGTGCTAGAGATTCGGGGGGGAGAAACACCATATATTTT. Protein sequence: CSARDSGGRNTIYF. The chain carries TRBV20-1 and TRBJ1-3, with D possibly TRBD1 on 5 matching bases. V gave up 0 bases and J gave up 5 bases, with 11 bases separating them. The CDR3 extends over 14 amino acids. Germline values: CDR1 DFQATT, CDR2 SNEGSKA (reference sequence).

The rearrangement links TRBV4-1 to TRBJ1-2; D unclear. This CDR3 spans 15 amino acids. V gave up 3 bases and J gave up 4 bases, with 15 bases separating them. CDR1 is MGHRA and CDR2 is YSYEKL in the germline V gene. The CDR3: CASSHGSGAVYGYTF. In DNA, the CDR3 is TGCGCCAGCAGCCACGGCTCGGGAGCCGTCTATGGCTACACCTTC.

This rearrangement joins TRBV10-3 to TRBJ2-6; the D is unclear. The V and J ends lost 4 bases and 3 bases respectively, with 7 bases between them. Germline V lookup: CDR1 ENHRY, CDR2 SYGVKD. The CDR3 length is 14 residues. The CDR3 reads CAISAPFGANVLTF. Here the CDR3 DNA reads TGTGCCATCAGTGCTCCGTTTGGGGCCAACGTCCTGACTTTC.

J is TRBJ2-7 and V is TRBV20-1; no definite D call. This CDR3 contains 13 residues. Trimming cost V 6 bases and J 0 bases, with 12 bases left between them. Germline V lookup: CDR1 DFQATT, CDR2 SNEGSKA (reference sequence). The CDR3 DNA follows: TGCAGTGCAAAGGACGGCCGCTCCTACGAGCAGTACTTC. It specifies CSAKDGRSYEQYF.

V is TRBV28 and J is TRBJ2-1, with 13 bases lining up with TRBD2. Germline V CDR1 and CDR2: MDHEN, SYDVKM. The CDR3 loop spans 18 amino acids. With V trimmed by 4 bases and J by 0 bases, 6 bases remained unmatched. CDR3 coding DNA: TGTGCCAGCAGTTATCAGACTAGCGGGGGGATCTCCTACAATGAGCAGTTCTTC. Translated: CASSYQTSGGISYNEQFF.

In this sample, this clonotype turned up many times. The chain joins TRBV2 to TRBJ2-5; possibly TRBD2 for D (5 bases). The CDR3 covers 11 residues. CDR1 SNHLY and CDR2 FYNNEI come from the germline V gene. V shed 6 bases and J shed 7 bases, with 9 bases lying between them. CDR3 DNA sequence: TGTGCCAGCAGAGCGGAAGTGACCCAGTACTTC. It specifies CASRAEVTQYF.

This clonotype was counted ten times or more. The gene calls are TRBV3-1 and TRBJ1-1, with D unclear. The CDR3 contains 13 residues. Germline-derived CDR1 and CDR2 are LGHDT and YNNKEL (reference sequence). V lost 4 bases, J lost 3 bases, and 9 bases lay in between. Here the CDR3 DNA reads TGTGCCAGCAGCCGGAATGATGACACTGAAGCTTTCTTT. Residues: CASSRNDDTEAFF.

V usage is TRBV4-3 and J usage is TRBJ1-6; D gene uncertain. V lost 0 bases and J 9 bases, leaving 9 bases between the germline ends. CDR1 is LGHNA and CDR2 is YSLEER in the germline V gene. The CDR3 covers 14 residues. In DNA form, the CDR3 reads TGCGCCAGCAGCCAAGAATCCATGATTTCACCCCTCCACTTT. It is translated as CASSQESMISPLHF.

This clonotype was counted between two and nine times. The rearrangement uses TRBV4-2 and TRBJ2-1; D is perhaps TRBD2 (6 bases). CDR1 is LGHNA and CDR2 is YNFKEQ in the germline V gene. V lost 1 base, J lost 3 bases, and 13 bases lay in between. The length of the CDR3 is 16 residues. The CDR3 reads CASSQATSNLYNEQFF. Here the CDR3 DNA reads TGTGCCAGCAGCCAAGCGACTAGTAATCTCTACAATGAGCAGTTCTTC.

This sequence joins TRBV6-2 or TRBV6-3 and TRBJ2-5; TRBD2 is a possible D gene (6 bases). V lost 4 bases and J lost 9, with 21 bases in between. From germline, CDR1 is MNHEY and CDR2 SVGEGT. The CDR3 sequence is 15 residues long. CDR3 residues: CASSFNWRRGLPQYF. The CDR3 nucleotides are TGTGCCAGCAGTTTCAATTGGCGGCGGGGCCTCCCCCAGTACTTC.

The chain has TRBV6-5 and TRBJ1-3; D gene ambiguous. Germline CDR1 is MNHEY and CDR2 is SVGAGI. Trimming shortened V by 2 bases and J by 5 bases, and 7 bases separated the two germline ends. The CDR3 sequence is 13 residues long. The CDR3 reads CASSYNTRNTIYF. CDR3 coding DNA: TGTGCCAGCAGTTACAACACCCGAAACACCATATATTTT.